What follows are 10 T cell receptor beta chains derived from one specimen sequenced in a study of blood T cell repertoires in COVID-19. Assay: immunoSEQ multiplex PCR; the TCRdb copy retains only in-frame clones and omits some. Here the sample spans fewer than 250,000 clones, 83% being singletons. Sequencing was done on a sample of PBMCs or T cells enriched from blood (not recorded which). Receptors originate from a woman aged 40 to 50 who had been exposed to COVID-19.

The chain uses TRBV6-2 or TRBV6-3 and TRBJ1-1, with TRBD1 matching over 7 bases. Trimming cost V 6 bases and J 1 base; bases outside gene matches: 8. Germline assignment: CDR1 MNHEY and CDR2 SVGEGT. The CDR3 runs 15 residues. This CDR3 is CASSLTGVGNTEAFF. The CDR3 DNA is TGTGCCAGCAGCCTAACAGGGGTGGGGAACACTGAAGCTTTCTTT.

The chain's CDR3 is CASSPISGTDSEAFF. CDR3 DNA: TGTGCCAGCAGCCCCATATCCGGGACAGATAGTGAAGCTTTCTTT. The gene calls are TRBV9 and TRBJ1-1, with 7 bases aligning to TRBD1. Germline CDR1 reads SGDLS; CDR2 reads YYNGEE. This CDR3 has 15 amino acids. Trimming removed 4 bases from V and 7 bases from J; junction bases left unmatched: 13. Drawing the rest from reference TRBV9 and TRBJ1-1, the complete variable domain is DSGVTQTPKHLITATGQRVTLRCSPRSGDLSVYWYQQSLDQGLQFLIQYYNGEERAKGNILERFSAQQFPDLHSELNLSSLELGDSALYFCASSPISGTDSEAFFGQGTRLTVV.

This rearrangement joins TRBV2 to TRBJ2-1; 9 bases agree with TRBD1. Germline assignment: CDR1 SNHLY and CDR2 FYNNEI. The CDR3 extends over 15 amino acids. Losses at the gene ends were 6 bases for V and 6 bases for J; bases not matched to a gene: 9. CDR3 loop: CASSSSGTGFNEQFF. The CDR3 region has the DNA TGTGCCAGCAGCTCATCCGGGACAGGGTTCAATGAGCAGTTCTTC.

The rearrangement uses TRBV9 and TRBJ2-5; 9 bases fit TRBD1. V gave up 0 bases and J gave up 2 bases; unmatched junction bases: 8. Germline V gives CDR1 SGDLS, CDR2 YYNGEE. This CDR3 is built from 17 residues. The CDR3 protein is CASSVGRGQGGQETQYF. In DNA, the CDR3 is TGTGCCAGCAGCGTAGGGCGGGGACAGGGTGGGCAAGAGACCCAGTACTTC.

The rearrangement joins TRBV28 to TRBJ1-1, with D uncertain. This CDR3 comprises 12 residues. V was pared by 11 bases and J by 4 bases, with 14 bases between. Germline lookup yields CDR1 MDHEN and CDR2 SYDVKM. CDR3 protein: CASSLYSTEAFF. In DNA form, the CDR3 reads TGTGCCTCCAGTTTATATAGCACTGAAGCTTTCTTT.

The CDR3 is CASSVGDRNSPLHF. The DNA of the CDR3 is TGTGCCAGCAGCGTAGGAGACAGAAATTCACCCCTCCACTTT. The chain recombines TRBV5-4 with TRBJ1-6, with D possibly matching TRBD1 (5 bases). The germline gives CDR1 SGHNT, CDR2 YYREEE (reference sequence). The CDR3 has 14 amino acids. V dropped 4 bases and J dropped 7 bases, with 12 bases sitting between them.

This chain connects TRBV28 to TRBJ2-1; 8 nucleotides line up with TRBD1. The CDR3 length is 16 residues. Germline CDR1 MDHEN, CDR2 SYDVKM. The J segment lost 2 bases and the V segment lost 2 bases, leaving 5 bases of the junction unmatched. This chain's CDR3 is CASSLKDRVTYNEQFF. The CDR3 coding sequence is TGTGCCAGCAGTTTAAAGGACAGGGTGACCTACAATGAGCAGTTCTTC. Complete variable domain (other parts from reference TRBV28 and TRBJ2-1): DVKVTQSSRYLVKRTGEKVFLECVQDMDHENMFWYRQDPGLGLRLIYFSYDVKMKEKGDIPEGYSVSREKKERFSLILESASTNQTSMYLCASSLKDRVTYNEQFFGPGTRLTVL.

This clone has just a few counts. V usage is TRBV7-2 and J usage is TRBJ1-1, with 7 nucleotides matching TRBD1. After removal of 0 bases from V and 7 bases from J, the junction contained 11 bases not matched to a gene. Germline assignment: CDR1 SGHTA and CDR2 FQGNSA. The CDR3 contains 16 residues. The CDR3 loop reads CASSLAPGTAGREAFF. The CDR3 DNA sequence: TGTGCCAGCAGCTTAGCGCCAGGGACAGCGGGTCGTGAAGCTTTCTTT.

This clone was detected a few times. An end of the junction does not agree with germline; a read error may underlie this. V usage is TRBV2 and J usage is TRBJ1-1; D perhaps matches TRBD1 (5 bases). CDR3 length: 12 amino acids. Looked up from germline, CDR1 is SNHLY and CDR2 is FYNNEI. CDR3 sequence reads: CASSFSGTGAFF. CDR3 bases: TGTGCCAGCAGTTTCTCCGGGACTGGAGCTTTCTTT. The full variable domain, in which reference TRBV2 and TRBJ1-1 provide the parts outside the CDR3, is EPEVTQTPSHQVTQMGQEVILRCVPISNHLYFYWYRQILGQKVEFLVSFYNNEISEKSEIFDDQFSVERPDGSNFTLKIRSTKLEDSAMYFCASSFSGTGAFFGQGTRLTVV.

This clone was seen more than once but under ten times. The chain has TRBV2 and TRBJ1-2; D perhaps matches TRBD1 (5 bases). This CDR3 spans 14 amino acids. Germline CDR1 is SNHLY and CDR2 is FYNNEI. The V end lost 6 bases, the J end lost 7 bases, and 18 bases lay between the germline ends. The CDR3 region has the DNA TGTGCCAGCAGAACGGACCCCCGGCAGGGTGGCTACACCTTC. It codes for CASRTDPRQGGYTF.